Presented here are 5 T cell receptor beta chains from one specimen sequenced in a study of blood T cell repertoires in COVID-19. Assay: immunoSEQ multiplex PCR; the TCRdb copy retains only in-frame clones and omits some. Altogether 200,000 to 250,000 clones are present, roughly 87% being singletons, with the ten largest covering approximately 2.4%. Sample: PBMCs or T cells enriched from blood (not recorded which). The receptors shown here come from a woman in her thirties with acute COVID-19.

The chain combines TRBV5-5 with TRBJ1-1; possible D gene TRBD1, 6 bases. Germline V lookup: CDR1 SGHKS, CDR2 YYEKEE (reference sequence). The CDR3 is made up of 13 amino acids. V lost 2 bases to trimming and J lost 4 bases, with 9 bases between them. CDR3 coding DNA: TGTGCCAGCAGCTTTCCAGGGGCCACTGAAGCTTTCTTT. Its protein is CASSFPGATEAFF.

This CDR3 reads CASSQNRAPLHF. CDR3 coding DNA: TGTGCCAGCTCACAAAACAGGGCGCCCCTCCACTTT. This sequence joins TRBV18 and TRBJ1-6; possible D gene TRBD1, 6 bases. Germline V gives CDR1 KGHSH, CDR2 LQKENI. Trimming shortened V by 4 bases and J by 13 bases, and 11 bases separated the two germline ends. This CDR3 has 12 residues.

This chain connects TRBV2 to TRBJ1-3, with D possibly TRBD1 on 5 matching bases. The germline V gene has CDR1 SNHLY and CDR2 FYNNEI. CDR3 length equals 14 residues. V gave up 3 bases and J gave up 4 bases, with 10 bases separating them. In DNA form, the CDR3 reads TGTGCCAGCAGTGACAGGGTTGTCGGAAACACCATATATTTT. Amino acid sequence: CASSDRVVGNTIYF.

The chain recombines TRBV6-1 with TRBJ2-1, with D possibly matching TRBD2 (6 bases). V lost 2 bases and J lost 3, with 11 bases in between. The CDR3 extends over 15 amino acids. Germline V gives CDR1 MNHNS, CDR2 SASEGT. The CDR3 reads CASSEWVGGYNEQFF. The CDR3 nucleotides read TGTGCCAGCAGTGAATGGGTGGGGGGCTACAATGAGCAGTTCTTC.

V and J are TRBV6-5 and TRBJ1-1; no reliable D call. The CDR3 runs to 12 residues. V dropped 0 bases and J dropped 10 bases, with 9 bases sitting between them. Germline CDR1 MNHEY, CDR2 SVGAGI. DNA for the CDR3: TGTGCCAGCAGTTACTCCCGGGGTGGAGCTTTCTTT. As protein: CASSYSRGGAFF.